The clone carrying this TCR beta chain showed up just once. The CDR3 has 13 residues. Trimming at V came to 5 bases and at J to 4 bases, leaving 4 bases not matched to a gene. Germline V gene sequence: CDR1 SGHTA, CDR2 FQGTGA. Sequencing used immunoSEQ v3. Libraries were sequenced to around 2 million read pairs (survey) or 5-6 million (deep). The repertoire was sequenced with immunoSEQ multiplex PCR; TCRdb's copy has only in-frame clones and lacks some. The top ten clones hold roughly 5.7% of a sample with some 37,000 clones, roughly 80% of them seen once. This entry is derived from a study of TIL therapy for anti-PD-1-resistant metastatic lung cancer. Overall study: Median patient age was about 56, ranging about 38-75 years. Median tumor mutation burden was roughly 1.4 mutations per megabase.

The time point was: pre-treatment sample, taken before nivolumab and TIL therapy. Sequencing used blood, obtained at baseline. This TCR was recovered from a person between 25 and 79 years old with non-small cell lung cancer. The J gene is TRBJ2-5, the V gene TRBV7-3; 7 bases line up with TRBD2. The CDR3 DNA reads as TGTGCCAGCAGCCTCCAGCGGGGAGAGACCCAGTACTTC. Its translation: CASSLQRGETQYF.